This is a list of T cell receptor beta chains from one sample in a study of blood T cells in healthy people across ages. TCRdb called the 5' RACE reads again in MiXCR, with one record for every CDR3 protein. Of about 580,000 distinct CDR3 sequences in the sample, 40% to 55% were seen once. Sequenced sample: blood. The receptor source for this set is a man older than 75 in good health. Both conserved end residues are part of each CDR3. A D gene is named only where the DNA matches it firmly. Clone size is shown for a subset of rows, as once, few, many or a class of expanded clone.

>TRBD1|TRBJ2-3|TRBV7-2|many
TGTGCCAGCAGCTTAGGACAGGGGGCTTGGGTTTTCACAGATACGCAGTATTTT
CASSLGQGAWVFTDTQYF
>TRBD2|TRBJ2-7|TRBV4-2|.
TGTGCCAGCAGCCGCACCACTAGCGGATCCTCCTACGAGCAGTACTTC
CASSRTTSGSSYEQYF
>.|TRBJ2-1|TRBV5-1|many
TGCGCCAGCAGCTTGGCCGTCAGCTCCTACAATGAGCAGTTCTTC
CASSLAVSSYNEQFF
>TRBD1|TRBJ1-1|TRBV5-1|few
TGCGCCAGCAGCTATAACAGGGGGAGTGAAGCTTTCTTT
CASSYNRGSEAFF
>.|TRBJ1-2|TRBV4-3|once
TGCGCCAGCAGCCAAGATGGGGGGGGTGGCTATGGCTACACCTTC
CASSQDGGGGYGYTF
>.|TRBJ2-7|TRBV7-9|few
TGTGCCAGCAGCTTAGCGCGTGTGCCCTCCTACGAGCAGTACTTC
CASSLARVPSYEQYF
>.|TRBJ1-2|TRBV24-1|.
TGTGCCACCAGTGATGACGGGACGGTGTATGGCTACACCTTC
CATSDDGTVYGYTF
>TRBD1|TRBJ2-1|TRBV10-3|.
TGTGCCATCAGTGCAGGGGACAGGGGCAATGAGCAGTTCTTC
CAISAGDRGNEQFF
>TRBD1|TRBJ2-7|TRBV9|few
TGTGCCAGCAGCGTCCCGGGACAGGGAGCCTACGAGCAGTACTTC
CASSVPGQGAYEQYF
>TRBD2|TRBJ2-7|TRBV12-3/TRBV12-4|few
TGTGCCAGCAGTCCCATGGGACTAGCGGGAGGCCGTCTGGAGCAGTACTTC
CASSPMGLAGGRLEQYF
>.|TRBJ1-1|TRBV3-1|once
TGTGCCAGCAGCCAAGGTAGGGGCACTGAAGCTTTCTTT
CASSQGRGTEAFF
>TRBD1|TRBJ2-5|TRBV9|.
TGTGCCAGCAGCGTAGTTGGACAGGTTGGGGGTGAGCAGTACTTC
CASSVVGQVGGEQYF
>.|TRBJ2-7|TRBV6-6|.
TGTGCCACCGCGACACCAGGGACTGAGCAGTACTTC
CATATPGTEQYF
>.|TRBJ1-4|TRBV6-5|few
TGTGCCAGCAGTTACTCCCCCGGGGCGGGGGAAAAACTGTTTTTT
CASSYSPGAGEKLFF
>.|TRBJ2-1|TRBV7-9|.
TGTGCCAGCAGCTATGAGGGGCGTCCTGACGAGCAGTTCTTC
CASSYEGRPDEQFF
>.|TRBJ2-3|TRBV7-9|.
TGTGCCAGCAGCTTTGTTGGCGGAAGGACAGATACGCAGTATTTT
CASSFVGGRTDTQYF
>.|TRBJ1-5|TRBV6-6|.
TGTGCCAGCATCGACAGTCAAAGGCTGTACAATCAGCCCCAGCATTTT
CASIDSQRLYNQPQHF
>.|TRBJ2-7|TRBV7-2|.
TGTGCCAGCAGCTTTTCAATAGGCAGGACCCTAGGAGAGGCCCAGTACTTC
CASSFSIGRTLGEAQYF
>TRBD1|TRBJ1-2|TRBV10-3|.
TGTGCCATCACTAGACAGGGGTATGGCTACACCTTC
CAITRQGYGYTF
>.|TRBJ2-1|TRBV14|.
TGTGCCAGCAGCGCCCTGATGTTGGGGAATGAGCAGTTCTTC
CASSALMLGNEQFF
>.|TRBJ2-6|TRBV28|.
TGTGCCAGCCATACCACAGGGTCAGCAGGGGCCAACGCCCTGACTTTC
CASHTTGSAGANALTF
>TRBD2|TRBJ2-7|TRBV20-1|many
TGCAGTGCTAGAGATCCTAGCGGAAACTCCTACGAGCAGTACTTC
CSARDPSGNSYEQYF
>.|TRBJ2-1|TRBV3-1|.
TGTGCCAGCAGCCAAGCCGGAGGGGCTTATGAGCAGTTCTTC
CASSQAGGAYEQFF
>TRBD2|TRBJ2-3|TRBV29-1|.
TGCAGCGTCGCGGGACTAGCGGGACGCACAGATACGCAGTATTTT
CSVAGLAGRTDTQYF
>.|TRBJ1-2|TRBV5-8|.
TGTGCCAGCAGCCGAGGGACGGGCTCCTATGGCTACACCTTC
CASSRGTGSYGYTF
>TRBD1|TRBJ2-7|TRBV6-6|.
TGTGCCGGCAGCCTCGGGACAGGCTCCTACGAGCAGTACTTC
CAGSLGTGSYEQYF
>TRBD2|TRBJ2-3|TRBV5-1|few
TGCGCCAGCAGCCGCGGACTAGCGGGAGCGACAGATACGCAGTATTTT
CASSRGLAGATDTQYF
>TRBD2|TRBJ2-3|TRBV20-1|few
TGCAGTGCTAGGATGACTAGCGGGGGCACAGATACGCAGTATTTT
CSARMTSGGTDTQYF
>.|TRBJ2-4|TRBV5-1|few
TGCGCCAGCAGCCTGCTAGACCAAAACATTCAGTACTTC
CASSLLDQNIQYF
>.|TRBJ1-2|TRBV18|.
TGTGCCAGCTCACCCGCACCGGAGTATGGCTACACCTTC
CASSPAPEYGYTF
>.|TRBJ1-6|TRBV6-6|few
TGTGCCAGCAGTTACCAGGGGAGGACGGATTCACCCCTCCACTTT
CASSYQGRTDSPLHF
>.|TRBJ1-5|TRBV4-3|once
TGCGCCAGCAGCCAAGAGTTGCAGGGGTTGGGCAATCAGCCCCAGCATTTT
CASSQELQGLGNQPQHF
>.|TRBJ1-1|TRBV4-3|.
TGCGCCAGCAGCCAAGAGCGGAGGGACACTGAAGCTTTCTTT
CASSQERRDTEAFF
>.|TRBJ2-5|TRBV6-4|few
TGTGCCAGCTCGGGGCACAATGAGCAGTACTTC
CASSGHNEQYF
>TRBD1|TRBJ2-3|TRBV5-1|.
TGCGCCAGCAGTAAGGACAGGGTAGGATTATCTTCTAGCACAGATACGCAGTATTTT
CASSKDRVGLSSSTDTQYF
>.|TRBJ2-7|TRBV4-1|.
TGCGCCAGCAGCCAAGTAGGAGGGTTCGAGCAGTACTTC
CASSQVGGFEQYF
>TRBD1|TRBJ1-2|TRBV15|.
TGTGCCACCAGCCCAATGCGACAGGGCGACTATGGCTACACCTTC
CATSPMRQGDYGYTF
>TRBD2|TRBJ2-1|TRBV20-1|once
TGCAGTGTTAGCGGGGGGGGGAATGAGCAGTTCTTC
CSVSGGGNEQFF
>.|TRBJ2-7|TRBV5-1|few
TGCGCCAGCACCCTGGGGTATATAAGGGGCGAGCAGTACTTC
CASTLGYIRGEQYF
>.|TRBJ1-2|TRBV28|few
TGTGCCAGCAGGCCACCGCCCCCCGTATATGGCTACACCTTC
CASRPPPPVYGYTF
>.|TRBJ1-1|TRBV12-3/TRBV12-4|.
TGTGCCAGCAGAACTCAGGGTACGAACACTGAAGCTTTCTTT
CASRTQGTNTEAFF
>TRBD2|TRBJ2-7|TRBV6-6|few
TGTGCCAGCAGTCAGGGGACTAGCGGGACCTACGAGCAGTACTTC
CASSQGTSGTYEQYF
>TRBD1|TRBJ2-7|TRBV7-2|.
TGTGCCAGCAGCTTAAACTCGGCAGGGGGCGGCTACGAGCAGTACTTC
CASSLNSAGGGYEQYF
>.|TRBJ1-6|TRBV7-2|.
TGTGCCAGCAGCCCGGGGACTCTCATGGATAATTCACCCCTCCACTTT
CASSPGTLMDNSPLHF
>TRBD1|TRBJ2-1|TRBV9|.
TGTGCCAGCAGCGCCTCCGGGACAGAATACAATGAGCAGTTCTTC
CASSASGTEYNEQFF
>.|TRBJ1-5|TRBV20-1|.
TGCAGTGCCGAGTTTAGCAATCAGCCCCAGCATTTT
CSAEFSNQPQHF
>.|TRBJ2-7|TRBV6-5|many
TGTGCCAGCAGGACCACAGGGAGCCAGCCCTACGAGCAGTACTTC
CASRTTGSQPYEQYF
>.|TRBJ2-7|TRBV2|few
TGTGCCAGCAGTGAACAGTCCTACGAGCAGTACTTC
CASSEQSYEQYF
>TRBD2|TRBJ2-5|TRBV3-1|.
TGTGCCAGCAGCCAAGATTTTAGTCGAGGGACTAGCGGGGGCCGGCTGTACTTC
CASSQDFSRGTSGGRLYF
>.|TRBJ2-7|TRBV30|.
TGTGCCTGGAGTAAGTACTACGAGCAGTACTTC
CAWSKYYEQYF
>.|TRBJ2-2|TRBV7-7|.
TGTGCTAGCAGCCTCGACAGGACTTTGAACACCGGGGAGCTGTTTTTT
CASSLDRTLNTGELFF
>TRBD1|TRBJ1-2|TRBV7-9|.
TGTGCCAGCAGCTTCCACATGACAGGGAGGAACTATGGCTACACCTTC
CASSFHMTGRNYGYTF
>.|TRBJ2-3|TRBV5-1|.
TGCGCCAGCAGCTTGGACCGCAGCAGCACAGATACGCAGTATTTT
CASSLDRSSTDTQYF
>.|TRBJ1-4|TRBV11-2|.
TGTGCCAGCAGCCTGGACCGGGACACTAATGAAAAACTGTTTTTT
CASSLDRDTNEKLFF
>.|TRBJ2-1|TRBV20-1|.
TGCAGTGCTAGAGATGGAGGAGCGGGCCGGTCCTACAATGAGCAGTTCTTC
CSARDGGAGRSYNEQFF
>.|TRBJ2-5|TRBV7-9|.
TGTGCCAGCAGCTTTTCCGGAATGTCCGGGGAGACCCAGTACTTC
CASSFSGMSGETQYF
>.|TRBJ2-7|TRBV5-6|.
TGTGCCAGCAGCTATTCCGGGACACTGTCCTACGAGCAGTACTTC
CASSYSGTLSYEQYF
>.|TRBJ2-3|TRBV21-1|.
TGTGCCAGCAGCAAAATGCGGACAGGCAGATACACAGATACGCAGTATTTT
CASSKMRTGRYTDTQYF
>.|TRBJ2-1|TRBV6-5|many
TGTGCCAGCAGTCGGGGCACTGAGCAGTTCTTC
CASSRGTEQFF
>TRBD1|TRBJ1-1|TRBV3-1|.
TGTGCCAGCAGCCAAGTCCAGACAGGACAGGGGACGGCTTTCTTT
CASSQVQTGQGTAFF